Listed below are T cell receptor beta chains from one sample, sequenced in a study of tumor and adjacent non-tumor tissue in lung cancer. TCRdb recomputed calls from the multiplex PCR reads with MiXCR, one row per CDR3 protein. Here the sample spans approximately 130,000 distinct CDR3 sequences, about 66% being singletons. The source material was lung tumor tissue. The receptors originated from a man aged 25-45 years with non-small cell lung cancer. The CDR3 runs from the conserved cysteine through the conserved F or W. D genes are given only for firm matches. Clone size appears in some rows only: once, few, many, or a class for an expanded clone.

j_call v_call clone_size d_call cdr3_aa cdr3_nt
TRBJ1-2 TRBV6-5 - TRBD1 CASSYLDRGLYGYIF TGTGCCAGCAGTTACCTGGACAGGGGGCTATATGGCTACATCTTC
TRBJ1-5 TRBV7-2 few - CASSSNNQPQHF TGTGCCAGCAGCTCCAACAATCAGCCCCAGCATTTT
TRBJ2-5 TRBV7-8 many - CASSSWGGGKETQYF TGTGCCAGCAGCTCTTGGGGAGGGGGCAAGGAGACCCAGTACTTC
TRBJ2-2 TRBV30 - - CAWSVRRTANTGELFF TGTGCCTGGAGTGTTAGGAGGACGGCGAACACCGGGGAGCTGTTTTTT
TRBJ2-3 TRBV24-1 - - CATSYSTTDTQYF TGTGCCACCAGTTATTCTACCACAGATACGCAGTATTTT
TRBJ2-3 TRBV11-2 - TRBD2 CASSLAPSGEANTQYF TGTGCCAGCAGCCTAGCCCCTAGCGGGGAGGCGAATACGCAGTATTTT
TRBJ1-1 TRBV6-5 once - CASNLGRMNTEAFF TGTGCCAGCAATCTCGGACGCATGAACACTGAAGCTTTCTTT
TRBJ2-1 TRBV13 - TRBD2 CASSSTETSGTAYNEQFF TGTGCCAGCAGCTCAACCGAGACTAGCGGGACAGCCTACAATGAGCAGTTCTTC
TRBJ1-5 TRBV20-1 - - CSVTQGGRDTQHF TGCAGTGTGACACAGGGAGGCAGAGATACGCAGCATTTT
TRBJ2-1 TRBV20-1 - - CSARRFDSHNEQFF TGCAGTGCTAGGCGCTTTGACTCCCACAATGAGCAGTTCTTC
TRBJ1-5 TRBV4-1 - - CANSQEPKEGQPQHF TGCGCCAACAGCCAAGAGCCCAAAGAAGGTCAGCCCCAACATTTT
TRBJ1-6 TRBV12-3/TRBV12-4 medium-sized - CASSLGGAYSPLHF TGTGCCAGCAGTTTAGGGGGGGCGTACTCACCCCTCCACTTT
TRBJ2-7 TRBV11-2 medium-sized TRBD1 CASKQGHSSYEQYF TGTGCCAGCAAACAGGGGCATAGCTCCTACGAGCAGTACTTC
TRBJ1-2 TRBV10-3 - - CATQSGANYVYTF TGTGCCACCCAGAGTGGAGCTAACTATGTCTACACCTTC
TRBJ1-2 TRBV29-1 many - CSVDSRGPDYGYTF TGCAGCGTTGATAGCCGGGGTCCTGACTATGGCTACACCTTC
TRBJ2-2 TRBV11-2 - TRBD1 CANSPGTGQNTGELFF TGTGCCAACAGCCCCGGGACAGGACAAAATACCGGGGAGCTGTTTTTT
TRBJ2-7 TRBV24-1 - - CATSDSRQATEQYF TGTGCCACCAGTGACAGTAGACAGGCTACAGAGCAGTACTTC
TRBJ2-3 TRBV20-1 many - CSARDLAGALTDTQYF TGCAGTGCTAGAGATCTGGCGGGGGCCCTCACAGATACGCAGTATTTT
TRBJ2-7 TRBV20-1 - - CSASPGGVLAYEQYF TGCAGTGCTAGCCCGGGTGGGGTGCTAGCCTACGAGCAGTACTTC
TRBJ2-1 TRBV11-2 many - CASQGEGYYNEQFF TGTGCCAGCCAGGGGGAGGGGTACTACAATGAGCAGTTCTTC
TRBJ2-5 TRBV5-4 few - CASSLAGFQETQYF TGTGCCAGCAGCTTAGCAGGGTTCCAAGAGACCCAGTACTTC
TRBJ1-5 TRBV11-2 - - CASSPCGQIQHF TGTGCCAGCAGCCCCTGTGGACAGATCCAGCATTTT
TRBJ2-7 TRBV20-1 many - CSAYRDSSYEQYF TGCAGTGCTTACCGGGACTCCTCCTACGAGCAGTACTTC
TRBJ2-2 TRBV7-8 - - CVSSLVLAGELFF TGTGTCAGCAGCTTAGTTTTGGCCGGGGAGCTGTTTTTT
TRBJ1-1 TRBV12-3/TRBV12-4 - - CASTSFREASF TGTGCCAGCACCTCGTTCCGCGAAGCTTCCTTT
TRBJ2-5 TRBV4-1 few - CASSQDGHNQETQYF TGCGCCAGCAGCCAAGATGGACATAACCAAGAGACCCAGTACTTC
TRBJ2-5 TRBV24-1 few TRBD1 CATSGDSLETQYF TGTGCCACCAGTGGGGACAGCTTGGAGACCCAGTACTTC
TRBJ2-1 TRBV4-1 - TRBD2 CASSQDVLAGAHEQFF TGCGCCAGCAGCCAAGATGTGCTAGCGGGGGCACATGAGCAGTTCTTC
TRBJ1-2 TRBV29-1 - - CSVHVAGVILGGCTF TGCAGCGTTCATGTGGCAGGGGTGATCCTGGGAGGCTGCACCTTC
TRBJ2-2 TRBV7-8 many - CASSPRGPPGELFF TGTGCCAGCAGCCCCAGGGGTCCCCCCGGGGAGCTGTTTTTT
TRBJ1-3 TRBV6-5 - - CTSSYDTVPGNTIYF TGTACAAGCAGTTACGATACAGTACCTGGAAACACCATATATTTT
TRBJ1-1 TRBV12-3/TRBV12-4 - - CASGQKGTEAFF TGTGCCAGTGGACAAAAAGGGACTGAAGCTTTCTTT
TRBJ2-7 TRBV5-4 few - CASTLRGRNEQYF TGTGCCAGCACCCTGCGGGGCCGAAACGAGCAGTACTTC
TRBJ2-1 TRBV5-4 - - CTSRAGRGGEDEQFF TGTACCAGCAGGGCCGGGAGAGGGGGCGAAGATGAGCAGTTCTTC
TRBJ2-6 TRBV11-3 - - CASSHSRSGADILTF TGTGCCAGCAGCCACAGCCGCTCTGGGGCCGACATCCTGACTTTC
TRBJ2-5 TRBV10-2 - TRBD2 CASSESERGGETQYF TGCGCCAGCAGTGAGTCCGAGCGGGGGGGAGAGACCCAGTACTTC
TRBJ1-5 TRBV20-1 - - CSARAQYSDQPRHF TGCAGTGCTAGAGCCCAATACTCGGACCAGCCCCGGCATTTT
TRBJ2-7 TRBV6-5 - - CASSLSPSYEQYF TGTGCCAGCAGTTTAAGTCCTTCCTACGAGCAGTACTTC
TRBJ2-7 TRBV11-2 - - CASNLLGLNYEQYF TGTGCCAGTAACTTACTCGGGCTGAACTACGAGCAGTACTTC
TRBJ2-7 TRBV4-1 many - CASSQVYGGYSYEQYF TGCGCCAGCAGCCAAGTTTACGGGGGCTACTCCTACGAGCAGTACTTC
TRBJ2-1 TRBV25-1 - - CASSEGGARNEQFF TGTGCCAGCAGTGAGGGGGGAGCTAGAAATGAGCAGTTCTTC
TRBJ2-1 TRBV11-3 - - CAISLLDRDNEHFF TGTGCCATCAGCTTGCTGGACAGAGACAATGAGCATTTCTTC
TRBJ1-3 TRBV11-3 - - CAGSNNPRGGNTIYF TGTGCCGGCAGCAACAACCCAAGAGGTGGAAACACCATATATTTT
TRBJ2-6 TRBV20-1 many - CSARGDLLEAGANVLTF TGCAGTGCTAGAGGGGACCTCCTTGAGGCTGGGGCCAACGTCCTGACTTTC
TRBJ2-1 TRBV12-3/TRBV12-4 - - CPSSLSLNEQFF TGTCCCAGCAGTTTATCTTTGAATGAGCAGTTCTTC
TRBJ2-5 TRBV5-4 - - CASSLVAREETQYF TGTGCCAGCAGCTTAGTGGCAAGGGAAGAGACCCAGTACTTC
TRBJ2-1 TRBV29-1 - TRBD2 CSAPIAGVSNEQFF TGCAGCGCCCCTATAGCGGGAGTAAGTAATGAGCAGTTCTTC
TRBJ2-3 TRBV20-1 once - CTANYQGSTDTQYF TGCACTGCTAATTACCAGGGAAGTACAGATACGCAGTATTTT
TRBJ2-6 TRBV4-1 many - CASSHPISGANVLTF TGCGCCAGCAGCCATCCGATCTCTGGGGCCAACGTCCTGACTTTC
TRBJ2-2 TRBV11-3 few - CASSYDTGELFF TGTGCTAGCAGCTATGACACCGGGGAGCTGTTTTTT
TRBJ2-1 TRBV5-6 few - CVCSSTSYNEQFF TGTGTCTGCAGCTCGACTAGTTACAATGAGCAGTTCTTC
TRBJ1-5 TRBV7-3 - - CTSNPGGCNQPQHF TGTACCAGCAACCCGGGAGGGTGTAATCAGCCCCAGCATTTT
TRBJ1-1 TRBV29-1 many TRBD1 CSVEDWQGAIGAFF TGCAGCGTTGAAGATTGGCAGGGGGCGATAGGAGCTTTCTTT
TRBJ2-1 TRBV20-1 - - CSARGLAGSSNEQFF TGTAGTGCTAGAGGTCTGGCGGGATCTTCGAATGAGCAGTTCTTC
TRBJ1-2 TRBV12-3/TRBV12-4 - - CTSSRNTDYGYTF TGTACCAGCAGCCGTAATACAGACTATGGCTACACCTTC
TRBJ2-7 TRBV6-5 - TRBD2 CASSWTSGATYEQCF TGTGCCAGCAGCTGGACTAGCGGGGCTACCTACGAGCAGTGCTTC
TRBJ2-2 TRBV5-4 - - CASSYSGGANTGELFF TGTGCCAGCAGCTACTCCGGGGGCGCGAACACCGGGGAGCTGTTTTTT
TRBJ1-5 TRBV6-2/TRBV6-3 many - CASSYFGGQPQHF TGTGCCAGCAGTTATTTCGGTGGACAGCCCCAGCATTTT
TRBJ2-7 TRBV11-2 - - CASTYGGRDSPYEQYF TGTGCCAGCACCTACGGGGGCCGGGACTCACCCTACGAGCAGTACTTC